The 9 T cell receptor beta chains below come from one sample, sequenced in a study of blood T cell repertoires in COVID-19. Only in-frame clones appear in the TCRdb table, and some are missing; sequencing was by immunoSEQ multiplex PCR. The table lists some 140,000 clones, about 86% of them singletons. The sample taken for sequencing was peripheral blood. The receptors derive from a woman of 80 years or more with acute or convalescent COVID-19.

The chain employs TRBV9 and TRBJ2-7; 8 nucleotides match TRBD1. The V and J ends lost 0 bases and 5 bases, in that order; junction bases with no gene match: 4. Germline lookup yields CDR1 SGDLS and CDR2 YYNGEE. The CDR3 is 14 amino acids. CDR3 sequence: CASSVVGTGNEQYF. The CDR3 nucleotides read TGTGCCAGCAGCGTAGTCGGGACAGGTAACGAGCAGTACTTC.

The CDR3 bases are TGTGCCAGCAGGCTCGACAGGGGGCTTTCCGGGGAGCTGTTTTTT. The encoded protein is CASRLDRGLSGELFF. This rearrangement joins TRBV2 to TRBJ2-2, with 10 bases matching TRBD1. Looked up from germline, CDR1 is SNHLY and CDR2 is FYNNEI. The CDR3 contains 15 residues. The J segment lost 6 bases and the V segment lost 6 bases, leaving 7 bases of the junction unmatched.

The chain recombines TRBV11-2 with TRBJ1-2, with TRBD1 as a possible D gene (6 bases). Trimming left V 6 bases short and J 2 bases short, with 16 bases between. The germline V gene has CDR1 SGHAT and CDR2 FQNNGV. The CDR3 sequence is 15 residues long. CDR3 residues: CASRHIRDTNYGYTF. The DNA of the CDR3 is TGTGCCAGCAGACATATCCGGGACACCAACTATGGCTACACCTTC.

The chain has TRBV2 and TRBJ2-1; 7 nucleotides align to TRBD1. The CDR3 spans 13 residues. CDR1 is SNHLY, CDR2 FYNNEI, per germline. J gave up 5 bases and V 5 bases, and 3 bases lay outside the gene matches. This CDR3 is CASSSTGDNEQFF. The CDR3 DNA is TGTGCCAGCAGTTCAACAGGGGACAATGAGCAGTTCTTC.

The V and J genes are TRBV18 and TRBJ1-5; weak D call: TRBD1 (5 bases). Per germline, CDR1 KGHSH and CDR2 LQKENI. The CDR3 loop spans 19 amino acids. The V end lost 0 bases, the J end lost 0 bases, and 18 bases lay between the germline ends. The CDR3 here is CASSPPRSGDGNSNQPQHF. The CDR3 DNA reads TGTGCCAGCTCACCACCTCGTTCGGGGGACGGAAATAGCAATCAGCCCCAGCATTTT.

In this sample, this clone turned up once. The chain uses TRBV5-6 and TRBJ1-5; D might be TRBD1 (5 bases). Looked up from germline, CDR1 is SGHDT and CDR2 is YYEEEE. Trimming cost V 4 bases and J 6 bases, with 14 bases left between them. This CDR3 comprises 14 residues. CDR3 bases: TGTGCCAGCAGCCCAAACCGGGGGAGTCAGCCCCAGCATTTT. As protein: CASSPNRGSQPQHF. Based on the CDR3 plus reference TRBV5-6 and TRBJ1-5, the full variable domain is DAGVTQSPTHLIKTRGQQVTLRCSPKSGHDTVSWYQQALGQGPQFIFQYYEEEERQRGNFPDRFSGHQFPNYSSELNVNALLLGDSALYLCASSPNRGSQPQHFGDGTRLSIL.

In DNA, the CDR3 is TGTGCCAGCAGCACAGAGGCGCCGGGACAGCTATATTCACCCCTCCACTTT. Protein product: CASSTEAPGQLYSPLHF. The chain combines TRBV7-9 with TRBJ1-6; the match to TRBD1 covers 7 bases. The CDR3 totals 17 residues. Per germline, CDR1 SEHNR and CDR2 FQNEAQ (reference sequence). Trimming removed 5 bases from V and 8 bases from J; junction bases left unmatched: 15.

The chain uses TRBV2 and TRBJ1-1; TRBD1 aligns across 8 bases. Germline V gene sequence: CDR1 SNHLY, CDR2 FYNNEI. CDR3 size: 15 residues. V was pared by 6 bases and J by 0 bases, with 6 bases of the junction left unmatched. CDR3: CASSPGQVVNTEAFF. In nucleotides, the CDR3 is TGTGCCAGCAGCCCGGGACAGGTAGTGAACACTGAAGCTTTCTTT.

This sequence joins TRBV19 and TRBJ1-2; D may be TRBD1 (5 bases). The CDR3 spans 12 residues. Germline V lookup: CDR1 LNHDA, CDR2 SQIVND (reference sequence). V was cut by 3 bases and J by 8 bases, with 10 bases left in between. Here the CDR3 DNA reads TGTGCCAGTAGTATCAGGGAACGGGGCTACACCTTC. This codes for CASSIRERGYTF.